Many counts were recorded for the clone carrying this T cell receptor beta chain. The source of the sample is a study of molecular identifiers for immune sequencing clone quantification. For bulk TCR libraries, previously described methods and listed TCR primers were used. TCRdb processed the PCR reads anew with MiXCR; each CDR3 protein has one entry. The sample shows 400,000 to 600,000 distinct CDR3 sequences, about 25% of them seen only once. CDR1 is MNHEY, CDR2 SVGAGI, per germline. This CDR3 has 14 amino acids. The germline V and J ends were trimmed by 2 bases and 1 base, with 7 bases remaining between them.

The source material was naive CD8+ T cells from blood, with Jurkat cell RNA spiked in. Subset given: FACS-sorted CD8+CD4-CCR7+CD45RA+ naive T cells. This chain uses TRBV6-5 with TRBJ2-3, with D possibly TRBD2 on 5 matching bases. The sequence was collected from a human donor in good health. Some libraries in this study had Jurkat cell RNA spiked in. CDR3 in DNA: TGTGCCAGCAGTTACGGGCGGGGCACAGATACGCAGTATTTT. Protein: CASSYGRGTDTQYF.